A single sample is the source of the 7 T cell receptor beta chains below, sequenced in a study of blood T cell repertoires in COVID-19. TCRdb keeps only in-frame clones here, not all; method: immunoSEQ multiplex PCR. The sample has about 220,000 clones, about 85% seen once. Sequenced material: peripheral blood. Source of these receptors: a young man with active or convalescent COVID-19.

V and J are TRBV9 and TRBJ2-3; 8 bases are shared with TRBD1. Losses at the gene ends were 3 bases for V and 0 bases for J; bases not matched to a gene: 6. Germline CDR1 reads SGDLS; CDR2 reads YYNGEE. This CDR3 region has 16 residues. CDR3 coding DNA: TGTGCCAGCAGCGGGGGGACAGGAGTTAGCACAGATACGCAGTATTTT. This codes for CASSGGTGVSTDTQYF.

J is TRBJ2-3 and V is TRBV28, with TRBD1 as a possible D gene (5 bases). CDR1 is MDHEN, CDR2 SYDVKM, per germline. V was shortened by 2 bases and J by 3 bases, with 9 bases between the two germline ends. This CDR3 spans 14 amino acids. CDR3 residues: CASSLGADTDTQYF. In DNA form, the CDR3 reads TGTGCCAGCAGTTTAGGGGCCGATACAGATACGCAGTATTTT.

The chain joins TRBV11-3 to TRBJ2-1, with 8 bases identical to TRBD2. V lost 8 bases, J lost 3 bases, and 9 bases stayed unmatched. CDR1 and CDR2 from the germline V gene are SGHNT and YENEEA. There are 15 residues in the CDR3. The CDR3 loop reads CASGRGGTSYNEQFF. The CDR3 coding sequence is TGTGCCAGCGGCCGGGGGGGGACTAGCTACAATGAGCAGTTCTTC.

V usage is TRBV6-5 and J usage is TRBJ2-5; the D gene is possibly TRBD2 (6 bases). The CDR3 contains 15 residues. V was pared by 2 bases and J by 2 bases, with 12 bases between. Per the germline V gene, CDR1 is MNHEY and CDR2 is SVGAGI. CDR3 amino acids: CASSYRDGLQETQYF. The CDR3 bases are TGTGCCAGCAGTTACCGGGACGGACTACAAGAGACCCAGTACTTC.

V is TRBV29-1 and J is TRBJ2-5; 8 bases line up with TRBD1. V gave up 6 bases and J gave up 5 bases; unmatched junction bases: 5. The CDR3 spans 12 residues. CDR1 and CDR2 (germline): SQVTM, ANQGSEA. The CDR3 region is CSVGQGLETQYF. The CDR3, as DNA: TGCAGCGTAGGACAGGGCCTCGAGACCCAGTACTTC.

As for this clone: Other DNA sequences within the sample encode an identical CDR3. DNA of the CDR3: TGTGCCAGCAGCTTAGGCGGAACCTACGAGCAGTACTTC. It yields the protein CASSLGGTYEQYF. The chain has TRBV7-9 and TRBJ2-7, with no clear D. This CDR3 contains 13 residues. The V and J ends lost 1 base and 2 bases respectively, with 6 bases between them. Germline CDR1 SEHNR, CDR2 FQNEAQ (reference sequence).

CDR3 sequence reads: CASTPQDREKLFF. CDR3 DNA: TGTGCCAGCACCCCACAGGACCGGGAAAAACTGTTTTTT. The chain joins TRBV28 to TRBJ1-4; tentative D call: TRBD1 (5 bases). CDR1 is MDHEN and CDR2 is SYDVKM in the germline V gene. The CDR3 consists of 13 residues. V lost 7 bases, J lost 8 bases, and 14 bases lay in between.